This TCR beta chain was sequenced in a study of cytomegalovirus exposure and HLA in healthy donors (dated 2017 in TCRdb). Some background on the complete study: According to a later analysis, one platform produced both the roughly 110 validation repertoires and the 666 repertoires of the first cohort. The study aimed to test whether cataloging public T cell receptors could reveal signatures of past pathogen exposure. A separate validation cohort of about 110 different subjects was used in addition to the roughly 700-subject first cohort. To predict cytomegalovirus infection status, the study brought together high-throughput TCR immunosequencing, statistical association of individual TCRs with disease status, and machine learning.

The CDR3 has 15 amino acids, counting the end cysteine and phenylalanine. Only CDR3 DNA remains: 45 bases, in frame from the first base. CDR1 and CDR2, per the germline V gene (reference sequence), are LNHDA and SQIVND. At the junction V is shortened by 3 bases and J by 2 bases, with 13 bases in between. Results the study describes overall, beyond this receptor: Most TCR sequences were seen in very few donors, while some public TCRs were found in many individuals. The study gave a list of about 150 TCR beta chains associated with cytomegalovirus. A few of the identified cytomegalovirus-associated TCR beta chains were confirmed in vitro to be specific for cytomegalovirus antigens. In a later analysis, TCRs clustered in the first cohort were found to also tend to co-occur in the 120 or so validation repertoires, with approximately 93% of cluster scores above 0. The classifier was reported to diagnose cytomegalovirus status with high specificity and sensitivity in both the original and validation cohorts. The validation cohort had no HLA typing available for a later analysis, so co-occurrence within that cohort was assessed over all 120 or so repertoires. It was suggested by the authors that the approach could potentially be generalized to other disease states and immunological phenotypes.

As regards this clone: No antigen is known for it. The input lacks base qualities; no much larger clone sits a single base away.

Separate from the roughly 700-subject first cohort, the validation cohort of around 130 subjects was the group to which the donors belonged. Libraries were built with the immunoSEQ multiplex PCR assay. Per the source publication's procedure: A statistical classification framework was built to diagnose cytomegalovirus status from the catalog of TCR beta chain sequences. Not all clones reach the TCRdb copy of this immuneACCESS table, which keeps in-frame sequences only. Checked studies attribute under half of the gap to unresolved V genes and leave the rest unexplained. V and J calls and clone size are as listed in that table; D and trimming were resolved from the DNA. The sample table shows about 220,000 clones, and around nine tenths are seen once. The ten largest clones capture approximately 1.1% of the sample.

The clonotype originates from a woman younger than 30 in good health and CMV-seronegative. Rearrangement joined TRBV19 to TRBJ1-2; TRBD1 might be the D gene, on 6 matching bases. The sample consisted of PBMCs. CDR3 loop: CASSIGTTINYGYTF. The DNA sequence is TGTGCCAGTAGTATCGGGACAACTATAAACTATGGCTACACCTTC.